These 26 T cell receptor beta chains came from one sample sequenced in a study of cytomegalovirus exposure and HLA in healthy donors. In the PCR, 60 Vbeta and 13 Jbeta primers were used. Produced via immunoSEQ multiplex PCR; TCRdb's table is partial and in-frame only. The repertoire holds about 130,000 clones, with 73% as singletons. The material sequenced was PBMCs. The receptors here all came from a man aged 60 to 69 in good health and CMV-seropositive.

The chain combines TRBV4-2 with TRBJ1-4, with 9 nucleotides matching TRBD1. J lost 7 bases, V lost 5 bases, and 5 bases had no gene match. CDR1 LGHNA and CDR2 YNFKEQ come from the germline V gene. The CDR3 spans 14 residues. This CDR3 is CASSAGQGVEKLFF. The CDR3, as DNA: TGTGCCAGCAGCGCGGGACAGGGAGTTGAAAAACTGTTTTTT.

This CDR3 reads CASSQELTGFQETQYF. The CDR3 bases are TGTGCCAGCAGCCAAGAATTAACGGGTTTTCAAGAGACCCAGTACTTC. The chain links TRBV14 to TRBJ2-5, with D unresolved. This CDR3 region has 16 residues. Trimming stripped 0 bases from V and 2 bases from J, with 13 bases between. Germline CDR1 SGHDN, CDR2 FVKESK.

This chain joins TRBV6-4 and TRBJ2-5, with 7 bases lining up with TRBD1. CDR1 is MRHNA and CDR2 is SNTAGT in the germline V gene. The V segment lost 8 bases and the J segment 4 bases; nucleotides outside the gene matches: 7. The CDR3 has 13 residues. CDR3 in DNA: TGTGCCAGCCTTAACAGGGGAAGAGAGACCCAGTACTTC. It encodes CASLNRGRETQYF.

The chain recombines TRBV5-4 with TRBJ2-5; 10 bases match TRBD2. With V trimmed by 0 bases and J by 5 bases, 10 bases remained unmatched. Germline CDR1 is SGHNT and CDR2 is YYREEE (reference sequence). This CDR3 is built from 17 residues. CDR3 coding DNA: TGTGCCAGCAGCTTGGTTAGCGGGGGGTCAAGTAGGGAGACCCAGTACTTC. It translates to CASSLVSGGSSRETQYF.

The J gene is TRBJ1-3, the V gene TRBV19; D perhaps matches TRBD1 (6 bases). The CDR3 loop spans 14 amino acids. The germline gives CDR1 LNHDA, CDR2 SQIVND (reference sequence). Trimming pared 6 bases from V and 4 bases from J, leaving 13 bases between. The CDR3 DNA reads TGTGCCAGTAGGGACGCCGGGACAGGAAACACCATATATTTT. Translating gives CASRDAGTGNTIYF.

CDR3 sequence: CASSTGDRGSFKYF. CDR3 bases: TGTGCCAGCTCTACCGGGGACAGGGGCTCATTTAAGTACTTC. This sequence joins TRBV2 and TRBJ2-7; 10 nucleotides agree with TRBD1. There are 14 residues in the CDR3. The J segment lost 11 bases and the V segment lost 8 bases, leaving 15 bases of the junction unmatched. Germline V gene data show CDR1 as SNHLY and CDR2 as FYNNEI. The full variable domain, rest sourced from reference TRBV2 and TRBJ2-7, is EPEVTQTPSHQVTQMGQEVILRCVPISNHLYFYWYRQILGQKVEFLVSFYNNEISEKSEIFDDQFSVERPDGSNFTLKIRSTKLEDSAMYFCASSTGDRGSFKYFGPGTRLTVT.

The rearrangement links TRBV9 to TRBJ2-2; D remains unclear. CDR3 length equals 13 residues. V shed 0 bases and J shed 6 bases, with 6 bases lying between them. CDR1 is SGDLS, CDR2 YYNGEE, per germline. The CDR3 DNA reads as TGTGCCAGCAGCGTAGTTATCTCCGGGGAGCTGTTTTTT. Residues: CASSVVISGELFF.

This clone was detected only a few times. Relative to the germline gene, one junction end is altered; a read error may explain this. This chain uses TRBV4-1 with TRBJ1-5; perhaps TRBD1 as D (6 bases). This CDR3 is built from 15 residues. The V gene's germline CDR1 is MGHRA and CDR2 YSYEKL. The CDR3 region is CASSEEDRLNQPQHF. CDR3 sequence (DNA): TGCGCCAGCAGCGAAGAGGACAGACTCAATCAGCCCCAGCATTTT.

This clone came up once. The chain couples TRBV30 to TRBJ2-7; TRBD1 agrees at 8 bases. The CDR3 runs 14 residues. Germline CDR1 and CDR2: GTSNPN and SVGIG (reference sequence). Trimming cost V 4 bases and J 7 bases; bases outside gene matches: 12. The CDR3 DNA sequence: TGTGCCTGGAACAGGGGGGATCGTCGGAGTGAGCAGTACTTC. Translating it yields CAWNRGDRRSEQYF.

The chain couples TRBV6-4 to TRBJ1-6; D gene uncertain. CDR1 is MRHNA, CDR2 SNTAGT, per germline. V was clipped by 8 bases and J by 0 bases, with 5 bases between them. The CDR3 spans 13 residues. The CDR3 bases are TGTGCCAGCTCCAACTCCTATAATTCACCCCTCCACTTT. Its protein is CASSNSYNSPLHF.

The V and J genes are TRBV11-2 and TRBJ1-1; TRBD1 might be the D (5 bases). The CDR3 sequence is 14 residues long. V lost 5 bases, J lost 4 bases, and 14 bases lay in between. Germline loops: CDR1 SGHAT, CDR2 FQNNGV. The CDR3 protein is CASSPAAGRTEAFF. The CDR3 DNA sequence: TGTGCCAGCAGCCCCGCGGCAGGGCGCACTGAAGCTTTCTTT.

The CDR3 sequence: CASSTRTGLRETQYF. CDR3 DNA: TGCGCCAGCAGCACCCGGACAGGGTTGAGGGAGACCCAGTACTTC. The rearrangement links TRBV4-1 to TRBJ2-5; TRBD1 agrees at 8 bases. The ends lost 5 bases at V and 5 bases at J; junction bases unmatched: 10. Germline V lookup: CDR1 MGHRA, CDR2 YSYEKL. The CDR3 has 15 amino acids.

J is TRBJ1-4 and V is TRBV11-2, with D possibly matching TRBD1 (5 bases). CDR3 length: 14 amino acids. CDR1 and CDR2 from the germline V gene are SGHAT and FQNNGV. V lost 5 bases and J lost 7, with 14 bases in between. The CDR3 nucleotides are TGTGCCAGCAGCGGACCCTTTAGGGGTGAAAAACTGTTTTTT. Translating it yields CASSGPFRGEKLFF.

The rearrangement uses TRBV10-3 and TRBJ2-3; maybe TRBD1 (5 bases). Germline-derived CDR1 and CDR2 are ENHRY and SYGVKD. V was pared by 10 bases and J by 0 bases, with 20 bases between. This CDR3 is built from 16 residues. The CDR3 nucleotides read TGTGCCACCCAGAGACAGACTGATGCTAGCACAGATACGCAGTATTTT. It encodes CATQRQTDASTDTQYF.

This clone was seen more than once but under ten times. This chain connects TRBV19 to TRBJ2-4; 9 bases are a match to TRBD2. Germline CDR1 is LNHDA and CDR2 is SQIVND (reference sequence). The V gene end was trimmed by 5 bases and the J gene end by 9 bases; junction bases not matched to a gene: 5. The CDR3 totals 13 residues. This chain's CDR3 is CASSPQRGAIQYF. The DNA of the CDR3 is TGTGCCAGTAGTCCCCAGCGGGGGGCCATTCAGTACTTC. The full variable domain, with the rest looked up from reference TRBV19 and TRBJ2-4, is DGGITQSPKYLFRKEGQNVTLSCEQNLNHDAMYWYRQDPGQGLRLIYYSQIVNDFQKGDIAEGYSVSREKKESFPLTVTSAQKNPTAFYLCASSPQRGAIQYFGAGTRLSVL.

The chain combines TRBV7-3 with TRBJ2-2; 12 nucleotides agree with TRBD2. The germline gives CDR1 SGHTA, CDR2 FQGTGA. CDR3 length: 16 residues. J gave up 7 bases and V 2 bases, and 5 bases lay outside the gene matches. The DNA for the CDR3 is TGTGCCAGCAGCTTACTGACTAGCGGGGGCCGCGGGGAGCTGTTTTTT. As protein: CASSLLTSGGRGELFF.

In this sample, this clone turned up a few times. This chain joins TRBV5-1 and TRBJ1-3; possibly TRBD1 for D (5 bases). The CDR3 length is 13 residues. Germline values: CDR1 SGHRS, CDR2 YFSETQ. Trimming took 1 base from V and 8 from J, leaving 10 bases between them. The CDR3: CASSLTGLDTIYF. Here the CDR3 DNA reads TGCGCCAGCAGCTTGACAGGTTTGGACACCATATATTTT.

This clone showed up just a few times. The J gene is TRBJ2-3, the V gene TRBV19, with 10 bases fitting TRBD2. V lost 5 bases, J lost 1 base, and 9 bases stayed unmatched. Per germline, CDR1 LNHDA and CDR2 SQIVND (reference sequence). The CDR3 covers 17 residues. The CDR3 DNA is TGTGCCAGTAGTGTACTAGCGGGGCGTCAGGGCACAGATACGCAGTATTTT. Translated, it gives CASSVLAGRQGTDTQYF.

V gene TRBV19 combines with J gene TRBJ1-4; D not certain. CDR1 LNHDA and CDR2 SQIVND come from the germline V gene (reference sequence). The CDR3 is made up of 14 amino acids. V was trimmed by 8 bases and J by 0 bases, leaving 10 bases between them. CDR3 amino acids: CASSIQATNEKLFF. The CDR3 region has the DNA TGTGCCAGTTCGATCCAGGCAACTAATGAAAAACTGTTTTTT. The full variable domain, in which reference TRBV19 and TRBJ1-4 provide the parts outside the CDR3, is DGGITQSPKYLFRKEGQNVTLSCEQNLNHDAMYWYRQDPGQGLRLIYYSQIVNDFQKGDIAEGYSVSREKKESFPLTVTSAQKNPTAFYLCASSIQATNEKLFFGSGTQLSVL.

Comments on this clone: Other nucleotide sequences from this sample produce the same CDR3. This chain links TRBV5-1 with TRBJ2-3; the match to TRBD2 covers 9 bases. Trimming removed 2 bases from V and 3 bases from J; junction bases left unmatched: 1. CDR3 length: 14 amino acids. Germline V CDR1 and CDR2: SGHRS, YFSETQ. DNA for the CDR3: TGCGCCAGCAGCTTAGCGGGGGGAACAGATACGCAGTATTTT. Its translation is CASSLAGGTDTQYF.

J is TRBJ2-5 and V is TRBV5-4, with 9 positions matching TRBD1. Germline V gene data show CDR1 as SGHNT and CDR2 as YYREEE (reference sequence). The CDR3 is 15 residues long. V shed 5 bases and J 5 bases; nucleotides not matched to a gene: 10. CDR3 sequence reads: CASSPGTGMQETQYF. The CDR3 DNA reads as TGTGCCAGCAGTCCCGGGACAGGGATGCAGGAGACCCAGTACTTC.

CDR3 in DNA: TGTGCCAGCAGCCGGGACAGGGGGACAACTAATGAAAAACTGTTTTTT. Its translation is CASSRDRGTTNEKLFF. V and J are TRBV18 and TRBJ1-4; the match to TRBD1 covers 11 bases. Germline V lookup: CDR1 KGHSH, CDR2 LQKENI. The CDR3 consists of 16 residues. Losses at the gene ends were 8 bases for V and 0 bases for J; bases not matched to a gene: 5.

The rearrangement links TRBV5-6 to TRBJ2-3, with TRBD2 matching 8 bases. The V gene end was trimmed by 0 bases and the J gene end by 4 bases; junction bases not matched to a gene: 10. In germline, CDR1 is SGHDT, CDR2 YYEEEE. The CDR3 spans 17 residues. The CDR3 sequence is CASSLEGMAGGADTQYF. CDR3 DNA: TGTGCCAGCAGCTTGGAGGGTATGGCGGGGGGTGCAGATACGCAGTATTTT.

This clone was seen only a few times. The rearrangement uses TRBV29-1 and TRBJ2-1, with D uncertain. CDR1 SQVTM and CDR2 ANQGSEA come from the germline V gene. This CDR3 is 13 amino acids long. Trimming shortened V by 3 bases and J by 2 bases, and 8 bases separated the two germline ends. DNA for the CDR3: TGCAGCGTTGATTTACTGACCTACAATGAGCAGTTCTTC. This encodes CSVDLLTYNEQFF.

The genes are TRBV4-2 and TRBJ2-3; 13 positions agree with TRBD2. Trimming at V came to 4 bases and at J to 3 bases, leaving 7 bases not matched to a gene. The CDR3 totals 17 residues. The V gene's germline CDR1 is LGHNA and CDR2 YNFKEQ. The CDR3: CASSPLTSGGPTDTQYF. The CDR3 region has the DNA TGTGCCAGCAGCCCATTGACTAGCGGGGGGCCAACAGATACGCAGTATTTT.

V is TRBV7-9 and J is TRBJ1-6; D remains unclear. CDR1 and CDR2 from the germline V gene are SEHNR and FQNEAQ (reference sequence). This CDR3 contains 14 residues. V was shortened by 3 bases and J by 7 bases, with 10 bases between the two germline ends. The CDR3 spells CASSFESRNSPLHF. CDR3 in DNA: TGTGCCAGCAGCTTCGAATCGAGAAATTCACCCCTCCACTTT.